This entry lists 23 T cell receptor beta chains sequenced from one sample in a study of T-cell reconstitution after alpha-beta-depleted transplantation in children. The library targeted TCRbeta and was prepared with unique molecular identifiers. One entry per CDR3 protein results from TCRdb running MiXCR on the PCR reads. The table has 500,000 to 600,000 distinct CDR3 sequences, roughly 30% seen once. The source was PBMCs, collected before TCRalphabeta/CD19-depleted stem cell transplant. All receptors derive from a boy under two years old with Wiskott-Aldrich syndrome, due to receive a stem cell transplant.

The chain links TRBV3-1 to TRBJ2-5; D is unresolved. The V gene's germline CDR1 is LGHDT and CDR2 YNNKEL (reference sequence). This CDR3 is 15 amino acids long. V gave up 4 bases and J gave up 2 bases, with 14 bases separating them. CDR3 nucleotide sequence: TGTGCCAGCAGCCGAGAAGGGTATCTTCAAGAGACCCAGTACTTC. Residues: CASSREGYLQETQYF.

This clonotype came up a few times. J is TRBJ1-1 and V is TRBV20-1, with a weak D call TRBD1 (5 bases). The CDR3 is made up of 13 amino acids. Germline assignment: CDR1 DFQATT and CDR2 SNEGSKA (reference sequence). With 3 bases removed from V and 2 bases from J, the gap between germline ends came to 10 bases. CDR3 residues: CSASGAANTEAFF. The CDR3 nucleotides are TGCAGTGCTAGTGGGGCAGCCAACACTGAAGCTTTCTTT.

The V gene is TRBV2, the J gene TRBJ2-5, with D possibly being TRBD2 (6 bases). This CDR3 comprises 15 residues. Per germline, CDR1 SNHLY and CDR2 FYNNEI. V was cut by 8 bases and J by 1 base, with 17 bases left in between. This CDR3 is CASQVEGQRQETQYF. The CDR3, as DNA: TGTGCCAGCCAAGTGGAGGGGCAGCGCCAAGAGACCCAGTACTTC.

CDR3 amino acids: CASSPRQLSTDTQYF. DNA of the CDR3: TGTGCCAGCAGCCCCAGACAGCTTAGCACAGATACGCAGTATTTT. The chain has TRBV7-3 and TRBJ2-3, with a tentative D call TRBD1 (5 bases). Germline V gives CDR1 SGHTA, CDR2 FQGTGA. V lost 5 bases and J lost 0, with 12 bases in between. The CDR3 is 15 amino acids.

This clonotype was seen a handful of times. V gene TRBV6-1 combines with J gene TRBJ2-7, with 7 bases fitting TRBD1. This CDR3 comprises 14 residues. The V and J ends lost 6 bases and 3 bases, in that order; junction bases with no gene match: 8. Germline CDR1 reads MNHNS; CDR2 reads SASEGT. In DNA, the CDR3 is TGTGCCAGCAGCCGTGACAGGGTACTCTACGAGCAGTACTTC. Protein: CASSRDRVLYEQYF.

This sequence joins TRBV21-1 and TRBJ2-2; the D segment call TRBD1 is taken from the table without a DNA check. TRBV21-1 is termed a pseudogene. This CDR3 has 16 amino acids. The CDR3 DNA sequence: TGTGCCAGCAGCAAAGGCCCGGAGGAAGGCACCGGGGAGCTGTTTTTT. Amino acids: CASSKGPEEGTGELFF.

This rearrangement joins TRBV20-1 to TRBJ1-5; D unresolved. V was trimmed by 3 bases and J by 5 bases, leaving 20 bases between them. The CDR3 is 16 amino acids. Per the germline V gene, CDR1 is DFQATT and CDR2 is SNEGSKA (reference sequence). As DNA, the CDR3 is TGCAGTGCTAGTAGACCAAGCATTGAGGCCTATCAGCCCCAGCATTTT. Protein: CSASRPSIEAYQPQHF.

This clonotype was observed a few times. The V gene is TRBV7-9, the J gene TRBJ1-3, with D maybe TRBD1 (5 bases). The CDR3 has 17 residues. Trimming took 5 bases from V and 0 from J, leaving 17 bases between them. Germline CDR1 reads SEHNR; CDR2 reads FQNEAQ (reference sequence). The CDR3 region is CASSTYPGRLSGNTIYF. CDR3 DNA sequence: TGTGCCAGCAGCACGTATCCGGGACGGCTCTCTGGAAACACCATATATTTT. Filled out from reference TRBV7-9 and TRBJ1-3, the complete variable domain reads DTGVSQNPRHKITKRGQNVTFRCDPISEHNRLYWYRQTLGQGPEFLTYFQNEAQLEKSRLLSDRFSAERPKGSFSTLEIQRTEQGDSAMYLCASSTYPGRLSGNTIYFGEGSWLTVV.

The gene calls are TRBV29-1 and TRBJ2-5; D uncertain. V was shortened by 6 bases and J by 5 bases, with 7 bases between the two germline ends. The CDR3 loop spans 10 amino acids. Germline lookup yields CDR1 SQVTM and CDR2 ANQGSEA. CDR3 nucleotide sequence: TGCAGCGTATCATGGGAGACCCAGTACTTC. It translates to CSVSWETQYF.

CDR3 residues: CASGSGGHEQFF. CDR3 sequence (DNA): TGTGCCAGCGGGAGCGGGGGCCATGAGCAGTTCTTC. The chain joins TRBV27 to TRBJ2-1; TRBD2 aligns across 8 bases. The trim removed 8 bases at V and 8 bases at J, leaving 5 bases unmatched. This CDR3 is 12 amino acids long. The germline V gene encodes CDR1 MNHEY and CDR2 SMNVEV (reference sequence).

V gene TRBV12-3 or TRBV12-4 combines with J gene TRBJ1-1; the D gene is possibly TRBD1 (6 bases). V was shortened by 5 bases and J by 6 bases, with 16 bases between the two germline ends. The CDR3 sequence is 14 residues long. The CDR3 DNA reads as TGTGCCAGCAGTAAGACCGGGGGCGACCCTGAAGCTTTCTTT. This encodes CASSKTGGDPEAFF.

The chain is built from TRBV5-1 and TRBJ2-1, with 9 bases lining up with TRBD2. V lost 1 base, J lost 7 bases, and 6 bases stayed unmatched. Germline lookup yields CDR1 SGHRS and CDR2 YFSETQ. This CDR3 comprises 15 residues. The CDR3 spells CASSLISGSRNEQFF. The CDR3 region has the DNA TGCGCCAGCAGCTTGATTAGCGGGAGCCGTAATGAGCAGTTCTTC. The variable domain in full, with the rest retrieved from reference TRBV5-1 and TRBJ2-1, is KAGVTQTPRYLIKTRGQQVTLSCSPISGHRSVSWYQQTPGQGLQFLFEYFSETQRNKGNFPGRFSGRQFSNSRSEMNVSTLELGDSALYLCASSLISGSRNEQFFGPGTRLTVL.

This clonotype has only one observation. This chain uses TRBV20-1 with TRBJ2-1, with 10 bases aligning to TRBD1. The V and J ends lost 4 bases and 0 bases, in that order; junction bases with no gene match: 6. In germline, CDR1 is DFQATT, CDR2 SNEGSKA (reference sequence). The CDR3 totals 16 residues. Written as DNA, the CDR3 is TGCAGTGCTACCGACAGGGGGCGAAGCTCCTACAATGAGCAGTTCTTC. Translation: CSATDRGRSSYNEQFF.

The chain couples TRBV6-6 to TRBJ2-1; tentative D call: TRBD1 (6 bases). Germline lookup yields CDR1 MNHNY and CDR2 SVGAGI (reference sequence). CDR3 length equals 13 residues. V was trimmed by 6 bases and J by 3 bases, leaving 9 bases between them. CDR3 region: CASSKQGYNEQFF. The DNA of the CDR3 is TGTGCCAGCAGCAAACAGGGCTACAATGAGCAGTTCTTC.

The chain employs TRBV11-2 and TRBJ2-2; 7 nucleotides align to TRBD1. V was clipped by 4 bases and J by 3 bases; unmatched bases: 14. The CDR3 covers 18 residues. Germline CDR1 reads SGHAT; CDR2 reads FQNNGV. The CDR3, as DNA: TGTGCCAGCAGCTCCACCTATTTGGACAGGACCGACACCGGGGAGCTGTTTTTT. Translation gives CASSSTYLDRTDTGELFF.

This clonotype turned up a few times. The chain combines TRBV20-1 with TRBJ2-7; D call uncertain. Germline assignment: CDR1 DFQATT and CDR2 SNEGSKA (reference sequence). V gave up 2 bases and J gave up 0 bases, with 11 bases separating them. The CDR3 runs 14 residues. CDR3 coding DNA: TGCAGTGCTAGAAAGGGTCTTAGCTCCTACGAGCAGTACTTC. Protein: CSARKGLSSYEQYF.

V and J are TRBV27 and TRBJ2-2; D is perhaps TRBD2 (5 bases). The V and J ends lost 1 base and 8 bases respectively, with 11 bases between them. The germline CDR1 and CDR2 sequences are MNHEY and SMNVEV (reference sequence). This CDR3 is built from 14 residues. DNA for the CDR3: TGTGCCAGCAGTTTATTCGTCGGGAATGGGGAGCTGTTTTTT. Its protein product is CASSLFVGNGELFF.

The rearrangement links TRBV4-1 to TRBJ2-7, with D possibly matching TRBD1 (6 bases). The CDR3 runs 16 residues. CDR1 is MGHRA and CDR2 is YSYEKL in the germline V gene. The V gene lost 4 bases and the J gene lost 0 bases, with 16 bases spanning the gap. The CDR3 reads CASSLQTGFSSYEQYF. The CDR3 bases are TGCGCCAGCAGCCTACAGACAGGTTTCAGCTCCTACGAGCAGTACTTC.

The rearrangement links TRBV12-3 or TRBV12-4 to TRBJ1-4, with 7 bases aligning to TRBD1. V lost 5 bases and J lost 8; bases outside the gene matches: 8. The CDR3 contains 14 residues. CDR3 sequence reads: CASSVTGSGEKLFF. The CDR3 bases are TGTGCCAGCAGTGTGACAGGGTCTGGGGAAAAACTGTTTTTT.

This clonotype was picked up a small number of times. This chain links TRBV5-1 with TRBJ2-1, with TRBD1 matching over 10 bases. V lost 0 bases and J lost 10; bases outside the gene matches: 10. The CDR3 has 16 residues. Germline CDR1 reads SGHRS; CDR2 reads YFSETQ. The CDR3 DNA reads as TGCGCCAGCAGCTTGGTGGGACAGGGGCCCCTCGGGGAGCAGTTCTTC. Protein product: CASSLVGQGPLGEQFF.

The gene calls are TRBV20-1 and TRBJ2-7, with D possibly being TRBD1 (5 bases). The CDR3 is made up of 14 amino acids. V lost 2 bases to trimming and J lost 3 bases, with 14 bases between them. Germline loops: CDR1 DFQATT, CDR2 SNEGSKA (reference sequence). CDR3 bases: TGCAGTGCTAGACTTAGACAGAAATTCTACGAGCAGTACTTC. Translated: CSARLRQKFYEQYF.

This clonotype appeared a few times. CDR3 DNA: TGTGCCATCAGCCAGCGGGAGACCGGGGAGCTGTTTTTT. It is translated as CAISQRETGELFF. The genes are TRBV10-3 and TRBJ2-2, with 8 bases that match TRBD2. CDR1 is ENHRY, CDR2 SYGVKD, per germline. V was pared by 6 bases and J by 5 bases, with 2 bases of the junction left unmatched. The CDR3 has 13 amino acids.

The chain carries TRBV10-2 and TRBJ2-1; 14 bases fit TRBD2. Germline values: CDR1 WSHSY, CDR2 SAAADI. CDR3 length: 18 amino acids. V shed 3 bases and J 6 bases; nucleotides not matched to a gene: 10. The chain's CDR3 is CASSDLGLAGGSPNEQFF. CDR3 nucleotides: TGCGCCAGCAGTGACCTCGGACTAGCGGGAGGTTCTCCCAATGAGCAGTTCTTC.